This is a list of T cell receptor beta chains from one sample in a study of blood T cell repertoires in COVID-19. The protocol was immunoSEQ multiplex PCR, while the TCRdb copy is restricted to in-frame clones and leaves out a portion. The sample consists of fewer than 400,000 clones, 85% to 90% of them appearing once. Specimen: PBMCs or T cells enriched from blood (not recorded which). All receptors derive from a man younger than 45 who had recovered from COVID-19. CDR3s include the opening cysteine and the closing phenylalanine or tryptophan. D genes are given only for firm matches. Clone size appears in some rows only: once, few, many, or a class for an expanded clone.

CDR3 DNA: TGTGCCAGCAGCCGGAATCAGGGGTCTCATGAGCAGTTCTTC
CDR3 protein: CASSRNQGSHEQFF
V gene: TRBV14
J gene: TRBJ2-1
clone size: once
D gene: NA

CDR3 DNA: TGTGCCAGCAGTATAGGACTAGTTAGGGAAGAGACCCAGTACTTC
CDR3 protein: CASSIGLVREETQYF
V gene: TRBV28
J gene: TRBJ2-5
clone size: NA
D gene: TRBD2

CDR3 DNA: TGTGCCAGCAGCCGCGGGGTGGTAGAGGAAAAACTGTTTTTT
CDR3 protein: CASSRGVVEEKLFF
V gene: TRBV7-2
J gene: TRBJ1-4
clone size: NA
D gene: NA

CDR3 DNA: TGTGCCATAAACAGGGGGGGGACCACCTCCTACAATGAGCAGTTCTTC
CDR3 protein: CAINRGGTTSYNEQFF
V gene: TRBV10-3
J gene: TRBJ2-1
clone size: NA
D gene: NA

CDR3 DNA: TGTGCCAGCATCGGGACACCAAGCACAGATACGCAGTATTTT
CDR3 protein: CASIGTPSTDTQYF
V gene: TRBV28
J gene: TRBJ2-3
clone size: once
D gene: NA

CDR3 DNA: TGTGCCAGCAGCTCCAGGGGGCGCGGAGAGACCCAGTACTTC
CDR3 protein: CASSSRGRGETQYF
V gene: TRBV5-4
J gene: TRBJ2-5
clone size: NA
D gene: TRBD1

CDR3 DNA: TGCGCCAGCAGCCAAGGGGAGACCCTCCAAGGGACCCAGTACTTC
CDR3 protein: CASSQGETLQGTQYF
V gene: TRBV4-1
J gene: TRBJ2-5
clone size: NA
D gene: NA

CDR3 DNA: TGTGCCAGCATTCCCTGGGGAGACAATCAGCCCCAGCATTTT
CDR3 protein: CASIPWGDNQPQHF
V gene: TRBV28
J gene: TRBJ1-5
clone size: NA
D gene: NA

CDR3 DNA: TGTGCCAGCAGCCCGACCAGGGTCAATAATTCACCCCTCCACTTT
CDR3 protein: CASSPTRVNNSPLHF
V gene: TRBV11-3
J gene: TRBJ1-6
clone size: NA
D gene: NA

CDR3 DNA: TGTGCCAGCTCACCAGGTCTGGCGGGTGAGCAGTACTTC
CDR3 protein: CASSPGLAGEQYF
V gene: TRBV18
J gene: TRBJ2-7
clone size: NA
D gene: NA

CDR3 DNA: TGTGCCAGCTCACCACCGGGGGGGGCTGGGGCCAACGTCCTGACTTTC
CDR3 protein: CASSPPGGAGANVLTF
V gene: TRBV18
J gene: TRBJ2-6
clone size: NA
D gene: TRBD2

CDR3 DNA: TGTGCCAGCAGTTCAACAGGAAACACTGAAGCTTTCTTT
CDR3 protein: CASSSTGNTEAFF
V gene: TRBV12-3/TRBV12-4
J gene: TRBJ1-1
clone size: NA
D gene: NA

CDR3 DNA: TGTGCCAGCAGCCCCGGGAACTATGGCTACACCTTC
CDR3 protein: CASSPGNYGYTF
V gene: TRBV12-3/TRBV12-4
J gene: TRBJ1-2
clone size: NA
D gene: NA

CDR3 DNA: TGTGCCAGCAGGTATTCGAGACACCCGAGCTCCTACGAGCAGTACTTC
CDR3 protein: CASRYSRHPSSYEQYF
V gene: TRBV7-2
J gene: TRBJ2-7
clone size: NA
D gene: NA

CDR3 DNA: TGCGCCAGCAGCTTTAATCCAGGGGGCGTTTTGGGAGGCTACACCTTC
CDR3 protein: CASSFNPGGVLGGYTF
V gene: TRBV5-1
J gene: TRBJ1-2
clone size: NA
D gene: TRBD1

CDR3 DNA: TGTGCCAGCAGCGTCGTGGGGGGAGACTACGAGCAGTACTTC
CDR3 protein: CASSVVGGDYEQYF
V gene: TRBV6-9
J gene: TRBJ2-7
clone size: NA
D gene: NA

CDR3 DNA: TGTGCTAGTGGTATCACTAGCGAGCAGTACTTC
CDR3 protein: CASGITSEQYF
V gene: TRBV12-5
J gene: TRBJ2-7
clone size: NA
D gene: NA

CDR3 DNA: TGTGCCAGCAGTTTATCCCGGGTCACTCTGGAGCAGTACTTC
CDR3 protein: CASSLSRVTLEQYF
V gene: TRBV28
J gene: TRBJ2-7
clone size: NA
D gene: NA

CDR3 DNA: TGTGCCAGCATAACCACTAGCGGGAGTTTTGAGACCCAGTACTTC
CDR3 protein: CASITTSGSFETQYF
V gene: TRBV7-6
J gene: TRBJ2-5
clone size: NA
D gene: TRBD2

CDR3 DNA: TGCGCCAGCAGTGACTTGGACAGGGCGAAGACCGGGGAGCTGTTTTTT
CDR3 protein: CASSDLDRAKTGELFF
V gene: TRBV10-1
J gene: TRBJ2-2
clone size: NA
D gene: TRBD1

CDR3 DNA: TGTGCCATCAGGCCGGGACAGGCTTTCTATGGCTACACCTTC
CDR3 protein: CAIRPGQAFYGYTF
V gene: TRBV10-3
J gene: TRBJ1-2
clone size: NA
D gene: TRBD1

CDR3 DNA: TGTGCCAGCACAGACGTGACAGGGGGGAGCGGAGGCTACACCTTC
CDR3 protein: CASTDVTGGSGGYTF
V gene: TRBV7-9
J gene: TRBJ1-2
clone size: NA
D gene: TRBD1

CDR3 DNA: TGTGCCAGCAGCCCCGCCGGGACTAGCGGCTTTCACAATGAGCAGTTCTTC
CDR3 protein: CASSPAGTSGFHNEQFF
V gene: TRBV9
J gene: TRBJ2-1
clone size: NA
D gene: TRBD2

CDR3 DNA: TGCGCCAGCAGCCCAGGGGGCCAAGAGACCCAGTACTTC
CDR3 protein: CASSPGGQETQYF
V gene: TRBV10-1
J gene: TRBJ2-5
clone size: NA
D gene: TRBD1

CDR3 DNA: TGTGCCAGCAGTTTATCCCCGGGAGTAAACCAGCCCCAGCATTTT
CDR3 protein: CASSLSPGVNQPQHF
V gene: TRBV27
J gene: TRBJ1-5
clone size: NA
D gene: NA

CDR3 DNA: TGCGCCAGCAGCTTCACCGAGCAGGATGGAGGTGAAAAACTGTTTTTT
CDR3 protein: CASSFTEQDGGEKLFF
V gene: TRBV5-1
J gene: TRBJ1-4
clone size: NA
D gene: NA

CDR3 DNA: TGTGCCAGCAAGTACGTACTGGGGCGGCCCCTCCACTTT
CDR3 protein: CASKYVLGRPLHF
V gene: TRBV28
J gene: TRBJ1-6
clone size: once
D gene: NA

CDR3 DNA: TGTGCCAGCAGCCATATTCTAGCGGACAACCAAGAGACCCAGTACTTC
CDR3 protein: CASSHILADNQETQYF
V gene: TRBV11-3
J gene: TRBJ2-5
clone size: NA
D gene: TRBD2

CDR3 DNA: TGTGCCAGCAGCCGGGGTTTAAGGGCGGGGATGGGAGGCAATCAGCCCCAGCATTTT
CDR3 protein: CASSRGLRAGMGGNQPQHF
V gene: TRBV3-1/TRBV3-2
J gene: TRBJ1-5
clone size: NA
D gene: NA

CDR3 DNA: TGTGCCAGGAAGACTAGCGGGAGCACCGGGGAGCTGTTTTTT
CDR3 protein: CARKTSGSTGELFF
V gene: TRBV7-2
J gene: TRBJ2-2
clone size: few
D gene: TRBD2

CDR3 DNA: TGTGCCAGCAGCTTAGGCGGACAGGGGAGGACCGGGGAGCTGTTTTTT
CDR3 protein: CASSLGGQGRTGELFF
V gene: TRBV11-3
J gene: TRBJ2-2
clone size: NA
D gene: TRBD1

CDR3 DNA: TGTGCCAGCTCACCACAACTAGCGCGAGCCAATGAGCAGTTCTTC
CDR3 protein: CASSPQLARANEQFF
V gene: TRBV18
J gene: TRBJ2-1
clone size: NA
D gene: TRBD2

CDR3 DNA: TGTGCCAGCAGCCGGACTAGCGGGGGGGCCTACAATGAGCAGTTCTTC
CDR3 protein: CASSRTSGGAYNEQFF
V gene: TRBV6-4
J gene: TRBJ2-1
clone size: NA
D gene: TRBD2

CDR3 DNA: TGTGCCAGCAAACAACAGGGGGCGGGCTACGAGCAGTACTTC
CDR3 protein: CASKQQGAGYEQYF
V gene: TRBV2
J gene: TRBJ2-7
clone size: once
D gene: TRBD1

CDR3 DNA: TGCGCCAGCACCGCCGCAGGTCAACAAGAGACCCAGTACTTC
CDR3 protein: CASTAAGQQETQYF
V gene: TRBV4-1
J gene: TRBJ2-5
clone size: NA
D gene: NA

CDR3 DNA: TGTGCCAGCGCCATTATCGGAAGGAGACATCAGCCCCAGCATTTT
CDR3 protein: CASAIIGRRHQPQHF
V gene: TRBV6-4
J gene: TRBJ1-5
clone size: NA
D gene: NA

CDR3 DNA: TGCGCCAGCAGCTTTCGGCCCCCCTCTGGAGACCAGTTTGGGACCGGGGAGCTGTTTTTT
CDR3 protein: CASSFRPPSGDQFGTGELFF
V gene: TRBV5-1
J gene: TRBJ2-2
clone size: NA
D gene: NA

CDR3 DNA: TGTGCCAGCACTCTGCAGGGCAGAAACACCATATATTTT
CDR3 protein: CASTLQGRNTIYF
V gene: TRBV28
J gene: TRBJ1-3
clone size: NA
D gene: NA

CDR3 DNA: TGTGCCAGCAGTGGGACAGAAAATCAGCCCCAGCATTTT
CDR3 protein: CASSGTENQPQHF
V gene: TRBV12-3/TRBV12-4
J gene: TRBJ1-5
clone size: few
D gene: TRBD1

CDR3 DNA: TGTGCCACCAGTGATTTTGTGGCAGGGAAATCTGAGCAGTACTTC
CDR3 protein: CATSDFVAGKSEQYF
V gene: TRBV24-1
J gene: TRBJ2-7
clone size: NA
D gene: NA

CDR3 DNA: TGTGCCAGCAGCCAACCCGGACAGGGCGGTGGCTACACCTTC
CDR3 protein: CASSQPGQGGGYTF
V gene: TRBV3-1/TRBV3-2
J gene: TRBJ1-2
clone size: NA
D gene: TRBD1

CDR3 DNA: TGTGCCAGCAGTCCACAGGGTCCCTACGAGCAGTACTTC
CDR3 protein: CASSPQGPYEQYF
V gene: TRBV12-3/TRBV12-4
J gene: TRBJ2-7
clone size: NA
D gene: NA

CDR3 DNA: TGTGCCAGCAGCTCTGGGACTAGCGGATACCAAGAGACCCAGTACTTC
CDR3 protein: CASSSGTSGYQETQYF
V gene: TRBV11-3
J gene: TRBJ2-5
clone size: NA
D gene: TRBD2

CDR3 DNA: TGTGCCAGCAGCCTTAGCTTCCTGGACAGGGTGGATGAGCAGTTCTTC
CDR3 protein: CASSLSFLDRVDEQFF
V gene: TRBV7-2
J gene: TRBJ2-1
clone size: NA
D gene: TRBD1

CDR3 DNA: TGTGCCAGCAGCTTGGTTGGGGACAACAATGAGCAGTTCTTC
CDR3 protein: CASSLVGDNNEQFF
V gene: TRBV5-6
J gene: TRBJ2-1
clone size: NA
D gene: NA

CDR3 DNA: TGTGCCAGCAGTTTGCGACAGCCCTTAATTGCCCTCCACTTT
CDR3 protein: CASSLRQPLIALHF
V gene: TRBV27
J gene: TRBJ1-6
clone size: once
D gene: NA

CDR3 DNA: TGTGCCACCAGTGATTTAGGCGGAGCAGACACAGATACGCAGTATTTT
CDR3 protein: CATSDLGGADTDTQYF
V gene: TRBV24-1
J gene: TRBJ2-3
clone size: NA
D gene: NA

CDR3 DNA: TGTGCCAGCAGGGACTACAGGCGGGGGGCTGAGCAGCCCCAGCATTTT
CDR3 protein: CASRDYRRGAEQPQHF
V gene: TRBV2
J gene: TRBJ1-5
clone size: NA
D gene: NA

CDR3 DNA: TGTGCCAGCAGTCGATCCGGGACAGGGTTGATCACTGAAGCTTTCTTT
CDR3 protein: CASSRSGTGLITEAFF
V gene: TRBV14
J gene: TRBJ1-1
clone size: NA
D gene: TRBD1

CDR3 DNA: TGCGCCAGCAGCCAAGATGGACCACAGGGGGCTAGCAATCAGCCCCAGCATTTT
CDR3 protein: CASSQDGPQGASNQPQHF
V gene: TRBV4-1
J gene: TRBJ1-5
clone size: NA
D gene: TRBD1

CDR3 DNA: TGTGCCAGCAGTTTAACAGGGAACTACGAGCAGTACTTC
CDR3 protein: CASSLTGNYEQYF
V gene: TRBV28
J gene: TRBJ2-7
clone size: once
D gene: NA

CDR3 DNA: TGTGCCAGTAGTATACTAGGGACACCCATGAACACTGAAGCTTTCTTT
CDR3 protein: CASSILGTPMNTEAFF
V gene: TRBV19
J gene: TRBJ1-1
clone size: NA
D gene: NA

CDR3 DNA: TGTGCCAGCAGTTTGGGGGGGGTAGAGACCCAGTACTTC
CDR3 protein: CASSLGGVETQYF
V gene: TRBV28
J gene: TRBJ2-5
clone size: NA
D gene: TRBD2

CDR3 DNA: TGTGCCAGCAGTGAACTAGCGGGGGGTGCGGACAATGAGCAGTTCTTC
CDR3 protein: CASSELAGGADNEQFF
V gene: TRBV27
J gene: TRBJ2-1
clone size: NA
D gene: TRBD2